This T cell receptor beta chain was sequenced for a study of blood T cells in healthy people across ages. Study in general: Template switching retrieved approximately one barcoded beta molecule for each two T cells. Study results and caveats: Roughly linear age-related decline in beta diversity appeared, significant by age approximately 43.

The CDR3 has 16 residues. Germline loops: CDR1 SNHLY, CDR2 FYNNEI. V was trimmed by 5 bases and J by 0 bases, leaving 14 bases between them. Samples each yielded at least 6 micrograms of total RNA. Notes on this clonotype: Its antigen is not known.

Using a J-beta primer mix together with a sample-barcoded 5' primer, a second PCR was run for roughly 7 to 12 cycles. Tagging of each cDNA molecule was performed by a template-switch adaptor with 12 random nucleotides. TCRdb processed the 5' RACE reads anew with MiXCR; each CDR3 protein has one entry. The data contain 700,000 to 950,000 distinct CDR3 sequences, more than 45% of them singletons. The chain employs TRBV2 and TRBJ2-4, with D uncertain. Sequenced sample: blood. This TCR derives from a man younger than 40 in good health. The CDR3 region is CASSFYRAVAKNIQYF. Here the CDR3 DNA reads TGTGCCAGCAGTTTCTACCGTGCGGTAGCCAAAAACATTCAGTACTTC.